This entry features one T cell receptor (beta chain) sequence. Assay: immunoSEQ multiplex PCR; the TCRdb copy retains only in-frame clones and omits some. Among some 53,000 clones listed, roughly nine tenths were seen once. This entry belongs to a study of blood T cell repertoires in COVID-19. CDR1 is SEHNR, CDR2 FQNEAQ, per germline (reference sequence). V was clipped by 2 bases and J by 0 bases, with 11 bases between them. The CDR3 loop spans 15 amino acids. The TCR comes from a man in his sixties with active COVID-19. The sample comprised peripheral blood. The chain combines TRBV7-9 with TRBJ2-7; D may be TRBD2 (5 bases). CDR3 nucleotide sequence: TGTGCCAGCAGCTTATATCCGGGGAGCTCCTACGAGCAGTACTTC. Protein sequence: CASSLYPGSSYEQYF.